A single T cell receptor (beta chain) is shown here with its context. Its antigen remains unidentified. V dropped 0 bases and J dropped 2 bases, with 11 bases sitting between them. Germline assignment: CDR1 DFQATT and CDR2 SNEGSKA (reference sequence). This CDR3 has 14 amino acids. The second PCR ran about 6 to 12 cycles with a sample-barcoded 5' primer and J-beta primers. TCRdb fed the 5' RACE reads into MiXCR, producing one record per CDR3 protein. The top ten hold approximately 12% of the sample, which has fewer than 900,000 distinct CDR3 sequences, roughly 35% seen once. This record belongs to a study of blood T cells in healthy people across ages. The overall study: About one barcoded beta molecule per two T cells came from capture by template switching.

Whole-study results and caveats: CMV status of donors was unknown, possibly confounding expanded clonotype changes.

The J gene is TRBJ2-7, the V gene TRBV20-1; the D gene is possibly TRBD1 (6 bases). This TCR was recovered from a young man in good health. Sequenced sample: blood. CDR3 in amino acids: CSARDRGKTYEQYF. In DNA, the CDR3 is TGCAGTGCTAGAGATAGGGGGAAAACCTACGAGCAGTACTTC.